The entry below gives a single TCR beta chain sequence along with its context. Germline V gene lookup returns CDR1 SGHDN and CDR2 FVKESK. CDR3 size: 18 residues. V was clipped by 4 bases and J by 4 bases; unmatched bases: 12. TCRdb used MiXCR to reprocess the RT-PCR reads, holding one entry per CDR3 protein. This table holds about 680,000 distinct CDR3 sequences, over 12% found once. This receptor was obtained from a female donor in good health, serving as a healthy control. Sequenced material: memory CD4+ T cells from blood. This chain joins TRBV14 and TRBJ2-1; 11 bases line up with TRBD2. As DNA, the CDR3 is TGTGCCAGCAGCCCGACACTAGCGGGAGCCTGGGTTTACAATGAGCAGTTCTTC. This sequence encodes CASSPTLAGAWVYNEQFF.